The following is a T cell receptor beta chain sequence with its context. The antigen remains undetermined. The source of the sample is a study of T cell responses to AZD1222 COVID-19 vaccine. Whole-study findings and limits: Only six AZD1222 recipients tested seropositive at baseline. Repertoire sampling occurred only after the peak T cell response.

The V gene end was trimmed by 9 bases and the J gene end by 4 bases; junction bases not matched to a gene: 9. The CDR3 length is 14 residues. CDR1 is MRHNA and CDR2 is SNTAGT in the germline V gene. Here immunoSEQ multiplex PCR was the method, and the copy in TCRdb shows in-frame clones only, minus some. The table shows some 96,000 clones, with approximately 89% occurring only once. The source of this sequence is an adult in good health. The rearrangement uses TRBV6-4 and TRBJ1-5; 7 bases agree with TRBD1. Sample: peripheral blood, taken on day 0 of MenACWY control vaccination. The CDR3 loop reads CARNIGTENQPQHF. The CDR3 coding sequence is TGTGCCAGGAATATCGGGACAGAGAATCAGCCCCAGCATTTT.